The rows below give T cell receptor beta chains drawn from one sample of a study of human T cells and chemical hapten exposure. TCRdb passed the RACE reads through MiXCR, listing each CDR3 protein once. The table has 35,000 to 45,000 distinct CDR3 sequences, more than 8.5% seen once. Sequenced here: whole blood, sampled in connection with sensitization to the hapten diphenylcyclopropenone (DPC). Receptor source: a woman aged 40 to 50 with alopecia areata. Some clones in this sample may be carry-over from other donors' samples. Each CDR3 is given with its conserved first and last residue. The order of the fields is D gene, V gene, CDR3 protein. The D gene is left open where the match is weak.

>TRBD1|TRBV6-2/TRBV6-3
CASSRTGDEQYF
>TRBD1|TRBV20-1
CSARGTGGYEKLFF
>.|TRBV7-8
CASSRNYEQYF
>.|TRBV5-1
CASRRAGTDTQYF
>.|TRBV21-1
CASSKGGGYTF
>TRBD2|TRBV7-2
CASSLLAGGFADTQYF
>.|TRBV5-4
CASSSRRGDSYEQYF
>.|TRBV3-1
CASSQDYAQDTQYF
>.|TRBV21-1
CASSKGPWLCSPTRQYF
>.|TRBV11-1
CASSFHTEETQYF
>.|TRBV6-6
CASSYSGRGDTIYF
>.|TRBV4-1
CASSQAAGAYNEQFF
>.|TRBV2
CASSEAGVPQETQYF
>.|TRBV4-2
CASSQVEGDTRLEQYF
>TRBD1|TRBV24-1
CATSDRTGKNTGELFF
>.|TRBV27
CASSPDLAGYEQYF
>.|TRBV28
CASSLTGADTQYF
>TRBD2|TRBV7-2
CASSKERDYTQYF
>.|TRBV29-1
CSVADPNTGELFF
>TRBD2|TRBV6-5
CASRAVGGGKQETQYF
>.|TRBV6-5
CASSYSRDGNTEAFF
>.|TRBV9
CASSGYTDTQYF
>.|TRBV7-7
CASSLGRGKYNEQFF
>.|TRBV18
CASSPPSTDTQYF
>.|TRBV11-3
CASSSGLSENIQYF
>TRBD1|TRBV6-5
CASSRFTDREAFF
>TRBD2|TRBV11-3
CASSPGASGGAEQFF
>TRBD1|TRBV10-3
CAISESLDRRAYEQYF
>.|TRBV14
CASSPSGYEQYF
>.|TRBV28
CASRRLQGNQPQHF
>.|TRBV18
CASSPGQYSNQPQHF
>.|TRBV6-5
CASRNLRGTDTQYF
>TRBD1|TRBV7-2
CASSFDRGSNQPQHF
>.|TRBV5-1
CASSDDLVDYGYTF
>.|TRBV14
CASSRGLYNEQFF
>TRBD1|TRBV7-2
CASSWDSSNQPQHF
>.|TRBV20-1
CSAREVGRAAEAFF
>.|TRBV6-5
CASSYSTTGPREKLFF
>.|TRBV6-4
CASIQGSHGNTIYF
>.|TRBV11-2
CASSLGGGLADTQYF
>.|TRBV4-1
CASRRTANTEAFF
>.|TRBV7-7
CASSLRSAGVTEAFF
>.|TRBV18
CASSPSRSRTEAFF
>TRBD2|TRBV29-1
CSVGLAGGSGETQYF
>.|TRBV7-2
CASTEDYGSNIQYF
>.|TRBV7-6
CASSSRGRSYNEQFF
>.|TRBV7-9
CASSLEGPSTDTQYF
>.|TRBV2
CASSEEGKRTGELFF
>TRBD1|TRBV20-1
CSAILTGGTEAFF